Below, 18 T cell receptor beta chains from the same sample are listed, as sequenced in a study of blood T cell repertoires in COVID-19. Sequencing used immunoSEQ multiplex PCR; TCRdb keeps in-frame clones, though not all of them. This sample has 88,000 or so clones; approximately 86% occur once, and the top ten carry about 7.7%. Material: peripheral blood. These receptors all stem from a man in his 60s with acute or convalescent COVID-19.

This rearrangement joins TRBV6-2 or TRBV6-3 to TRBJ1-2, with D unresolved. This CDR3 is 12 amino acids long. Germline assignment: CDR1 MNHEY and CDR2 SVGEGT. Trimming removed 6 bases from V and 2 bases from J, with 7 bases in between. Written as DNA, the CDR3 is TGTGCCAGCAGCTTGTCGAACTATGGCTACACCTTC. It yields the protein CASSLSNYGYTF.

For the CDR3, the DNA is TGTGCCAGCAGCTCTCCCCGGGGGAAGAACACCGGGGAGCTGTTTTTT. Residues: CASSSPRGKNTGELFF. The rearrangement joins TRBV7-9 to TRBJ2-2; perhaps TRBD2 as D (6 bases). V lost 4 bases and J lost 1, with 13 bases in between. CDR3 length: 16 amino acids. The germline CDR1 and CDR2 sequences are SEHNR and FQNEAQ (reference sequence).

This chain links TRBV5-6 with TRBJ2-1; D might be TRBD1 (6 bases). In germline, CDR1 is SGHDT, CDR2 YYEEEE. V was trimmed by 3 bases and J by 0 bases, leaving 10 bases between them. CDR3 length equals 15 residues. The CDR3 nucleotides read TGTGCCAGCAGCTCGACAGGAGCCTCCTACAATGAGCAGTTCTTC. Residues: CASSSTGASYNEQFF.

The rearrangement links TRBV5-1 to TRBJ2-7, with D possibly matching TRBD1 (6 bases). Germline CDR1 reads SGHRS; CDR2 reads YFSETQ. Between the trimmed V and J ends, which lost 0 bases and 6 bases, there was a span of 13 bases. This CDR3 comprises 14 residues. The CDR3 here is CASSLVPLQGEQYF. As DNA, the CDR3 is TGCGCCAGCAGCTTGGTGCCCTTACAGGGCGAGCAGTACTTC.

The genes are TRBV6-5 and TRBJ1-5; D is unclear. CDR1 is MNHEY and CDR2 is SVGAGI in the germline V gene. The CDR3 runs to 13 residues. Deletions cut 6 bases from V and 0 bases from J, with 6 bases between. CDR3 residues: CASRPYSNQPQHF. The CDR3 nucleotides are TGTGCCAGCAGACCCTATAGCAATCAGCCCCAGCATTTT.

The chain links TRBV5-4 to TRBJ1-2; D gene ambiguous. V dropped 0 bases and J dropped 8 bases, with 5 bases sitting between them. Germline assignment: CDR1 SGHNT and CDR2 YYREEE (reference sequence). This CDR3 has 11 residues. As DNA, the CDR3 is TGTGCCAGCAGCTTGGCTTCCGGCTACACCTTC. Translated: CASSLASGYTF.

J is TRBJ2-3 and V is TRBV5-8, with 7 bases fitting TRBD1. V was pared by 3 bases and J by 5 bases, with 6 bases of the junction left unmatched. The CDR3 has 14 amino acids. Germline V gene sequence: CDR1 SGHTS, CDR2 YDEGEE. In DNA form, the CDR3 reads TGTGCCAGCAGCTATGGGACAGAGAGAGATACGCAGTATTTT. This sequence encodes CASSYGTERDTQYF.

This clone was found once. The CDR3 DNA reads as TGTGCCAGCAGTGAAGTGCGGGGGAATGAAAAACTGTTTTTT. As protein: CASSEVRGNEKLFF. The V and J genes are TRBV2 and TRBJ1-4; D may be TRBD1 (5 bases). Per the germline V gene, CDR1 is SNHLY and CDR2 is FYNNEI. This CDR3 spans 14 amino acids. Trimming pared 1 base from V and 5 bases from J, leaving 8 bases between.

This clone was observed a single time. The chain recombines TRBV19 with TRBJ1-2; TRBD1 might be the D (6 bases). The CDR3 has 15 residues. The germline V gene has CDR1 LNHDA and CDR2 SQIVND (reference sequence). V lost 6 bases to trimming and J lost 4 bases, with 18 bases between them. CDR3 nucleotide sequence: TGTGCCAGTAGCCCTATACAGGGCGCCGGCTATGGCTACACCTTC. Amino acids: CASSPIQGAGYGYTF.

The V and J genes are TRBV10-1 and TRBJ2-7; 7 bases agree with TRBD1. There are 14 residues in the CDR3. Per the germline V gene, CDR1 is WNHNN and CDR2 is SYGVQD (reference sequence). Trimming at V came to 0 bases and at J to 3 bases, leaving 2 bases not matched to a gene. The CDR3 here is CASSESDRSYEQYF. The CDR3 DNA reads as TGCGCCAGCAGTGAGTCGGACAGGAGCTACGAGCAGTACTTC.

The chain links TRBV19 to TRBJ1-1; perhaps TRBD1 as D (5 bases). The CDR3 totals 15 residues. V was clipped by 5 bases and J by 5 bases, with 18 bases between them. Germline values: CDR1 LNHDA, CDR2 SQIVND (reference sequence). CDR3: CASSLGWGGKTEAFF. Written as DNA, the CDR3 is TGTGCCAGTAGTTTAGGGTGGGGGGGGAAGACTGAAGCTTTCTTT.

The chain is built from TRBV6-4 and TRBJ2-1; 11 nucleotides agree with TRBD2. The CDR3 sequence is 15 residues long. The germline V gene encodes CDR1 MRHNA and CDR2 SNTAGT. Trimming cost V 5 bases and J 9 bases; bases outside gene matches: 9. Here the CDR3 DNA reads TGTGCCAGCAGTCGTTCTAGCGGGAGGCAGGGTGAGCAGTTCTTC. Residues: CASSRSSGRQGEQFF.

The chain combines TRBV9 with TRBJ1-1, with TRBD1 matching 9 bases. V gave up 4 bases and J gave up 4 bases; unmatched junction bases: 8. This CDR3 is 15 amino acids long. CDR1 and CDR2 (germline): SGDLS, YYNGEE. The CDR3 DNA follows: TGTGCCAGCAGCCTGGGACAGGGAATGGTCACTGAAGCTTTCTTT. Its translation: CASSLGQGMVTEAFF. Variable domain in full (rest from reference TRBV9 and TRBJ1-1): DSGVTQTPKHLITATGQRVTLRCSPRSGDLSVYWYQQSLDQGLQFLIQYYNGEERAKGNILERFSAQQFPDLHSELNLSSLELGDSALYFCASSLGQGMVTEAFFGQGTRLTVV.

This clone was observed a few times. The J gene is TRBJ2-3, the V gene TRBV6-5; D unclear. CDR3 length equals 11 residues. Germline loops: CDR1 MNHEY, CDR2 SVGAGI. The V and J ends lost 4 bases and 6 bases respectively, with 5 bases between them. The CDR3, as DNA: TGTGCCAGCAGTTTCATGGATACGCAGTATTTT. Encoded protein: CASSFMDTQYF.

The chain has TRBV2 and TRBJ1-5, with no clear D. V lost 6 bases to trimming and J lost 4 bases, with 7 bases between them. This CDR3 has 12 residues. Germline CDR1 is SNHLY and CDR2 is FYNNEI. Here the CDR3 reads CASRALNQPQHF. For the CDR3, the DNA is TGTGCCAGCAGAGCCTTGAATCAGCCCCAGCATTTT.

V and J are TRBV9 and TRBJ1-2; 7 positions match TRBD1. V lost 4 bases, J lost 2 bases, and 8 bases stayed unmatched. The CDR3 runs 15 residues. In germline, CDR1 is SGDLS, CDR2 YYNGEE. CDR3 sequence (DNA): TGTGCCAGCAGCTTTCGACCGGGACAGAACTATGGCTACACCTTC. Translating it yields CASSFRPGQNYGYTF.

The chain joins TRBV19 to TRBJ2-2; D might be TRBD1 (5 bases). Trimming shortened V by 5 bases and J by 1 base, and 8 bases separated the two germline ends. The CDR3 contains 14 residues. Germline lookup yields CDR1 LNHDA and CDR2 SQIVND (reference sequence). For the CDR3, the DNA is TGTGCCAGTAGTGTCCAGGGGAACACCGGGGAGCTGTTTTTT. It yields the protein CASSVQGNTGELFF.

This sequence joins TRBV29-1 and TRBJ2-7; TRBD2 matches 7 bases. This CDR3 is built from 12 residues. V lost 6 bases to trimming and J lost 2 bases; unmatched junction nucleotides: 4. Germline-derived CDR1 and CDR2 are SQVTM and ANQGSEA. The CDR3 here is CSVGAGTYEQYF. DNA of the CDR3: TGCAGCGTGGGAGCGGGGACCTACGAGCAGTACTTC.